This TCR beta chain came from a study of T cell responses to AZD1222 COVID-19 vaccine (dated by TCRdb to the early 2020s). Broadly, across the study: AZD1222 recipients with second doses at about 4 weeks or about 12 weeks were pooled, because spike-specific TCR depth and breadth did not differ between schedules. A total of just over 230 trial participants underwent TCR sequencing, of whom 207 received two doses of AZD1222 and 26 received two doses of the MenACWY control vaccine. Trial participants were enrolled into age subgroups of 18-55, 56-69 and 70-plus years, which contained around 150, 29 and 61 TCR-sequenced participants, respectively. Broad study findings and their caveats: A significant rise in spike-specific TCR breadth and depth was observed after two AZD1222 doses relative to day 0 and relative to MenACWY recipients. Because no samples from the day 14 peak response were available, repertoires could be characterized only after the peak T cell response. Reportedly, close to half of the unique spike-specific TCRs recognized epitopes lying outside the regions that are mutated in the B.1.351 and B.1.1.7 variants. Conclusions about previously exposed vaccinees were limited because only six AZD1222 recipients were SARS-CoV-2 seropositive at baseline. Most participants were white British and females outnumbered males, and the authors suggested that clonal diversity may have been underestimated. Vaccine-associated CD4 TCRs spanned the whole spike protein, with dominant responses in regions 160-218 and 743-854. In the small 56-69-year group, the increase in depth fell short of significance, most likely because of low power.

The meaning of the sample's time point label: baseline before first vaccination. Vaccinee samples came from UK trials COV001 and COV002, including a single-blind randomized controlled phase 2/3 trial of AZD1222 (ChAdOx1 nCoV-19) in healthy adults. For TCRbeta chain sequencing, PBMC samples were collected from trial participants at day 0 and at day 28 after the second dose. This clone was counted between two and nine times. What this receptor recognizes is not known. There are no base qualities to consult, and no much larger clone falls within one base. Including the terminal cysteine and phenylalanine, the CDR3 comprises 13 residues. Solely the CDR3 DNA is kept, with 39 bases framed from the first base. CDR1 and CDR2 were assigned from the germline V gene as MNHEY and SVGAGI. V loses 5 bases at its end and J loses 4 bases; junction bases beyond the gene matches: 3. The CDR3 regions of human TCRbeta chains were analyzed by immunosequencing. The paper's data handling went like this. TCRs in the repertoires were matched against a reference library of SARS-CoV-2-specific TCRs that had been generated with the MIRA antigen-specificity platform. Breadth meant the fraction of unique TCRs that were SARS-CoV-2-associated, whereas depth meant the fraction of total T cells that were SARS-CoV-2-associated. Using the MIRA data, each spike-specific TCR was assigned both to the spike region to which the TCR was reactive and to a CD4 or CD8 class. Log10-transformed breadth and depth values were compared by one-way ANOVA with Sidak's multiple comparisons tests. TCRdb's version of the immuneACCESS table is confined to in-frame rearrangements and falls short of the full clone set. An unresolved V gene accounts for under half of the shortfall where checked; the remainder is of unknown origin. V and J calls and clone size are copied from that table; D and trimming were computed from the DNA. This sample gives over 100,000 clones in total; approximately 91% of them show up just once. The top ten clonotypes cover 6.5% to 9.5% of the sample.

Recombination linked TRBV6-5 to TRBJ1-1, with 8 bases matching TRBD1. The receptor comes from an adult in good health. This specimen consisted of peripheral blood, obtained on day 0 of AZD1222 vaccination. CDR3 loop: CASSPTGGTEAFF. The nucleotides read TGTGCCAGCAGTCCCACAGGGGGCACTGAAGCTTTCTTT.